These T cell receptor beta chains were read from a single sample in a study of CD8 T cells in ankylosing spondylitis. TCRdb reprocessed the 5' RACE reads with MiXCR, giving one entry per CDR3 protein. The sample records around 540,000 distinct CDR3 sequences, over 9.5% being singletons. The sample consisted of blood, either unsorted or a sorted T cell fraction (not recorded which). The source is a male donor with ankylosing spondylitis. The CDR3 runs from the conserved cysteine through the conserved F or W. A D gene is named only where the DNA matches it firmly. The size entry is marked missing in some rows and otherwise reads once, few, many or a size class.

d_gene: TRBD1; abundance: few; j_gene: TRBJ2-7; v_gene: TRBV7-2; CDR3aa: CASSPRTGDNEQYF; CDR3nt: TGTGCCAGCAGCCCACGGACAGGGGACAACGAGCAGTACTTC
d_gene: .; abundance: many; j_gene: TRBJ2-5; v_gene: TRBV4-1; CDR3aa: CASSQAQQQETQYF; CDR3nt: TGCGCCAGCAGCCAGGCCCAGCAACAAGAGACCCAGTACTTC
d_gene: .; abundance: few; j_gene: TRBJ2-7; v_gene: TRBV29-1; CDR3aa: CSVQAYYEQYF; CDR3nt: TGCAGCGTTCAGGCCTATTACGAGCAGTACTTC
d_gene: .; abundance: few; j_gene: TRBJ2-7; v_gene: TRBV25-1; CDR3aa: CASGHLLTNEQYF; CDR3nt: TGTGCCAGCGGTCACCTCCTAACGAACGAGCAGTACTTC
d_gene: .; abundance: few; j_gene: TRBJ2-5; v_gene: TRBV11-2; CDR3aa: CASSLLRAETQYF; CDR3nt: TGTGCCAGCAGCTTACTTCGGGCGGAGACCCAGTACTTC
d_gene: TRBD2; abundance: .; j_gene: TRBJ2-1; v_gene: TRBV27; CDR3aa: CASSLFSLLAGASNEQFF; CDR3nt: TGTGCCAGCAGTTTATTCTCCCTACTAGCGGGAGCCAGCAATGAGCAGTTCTTC
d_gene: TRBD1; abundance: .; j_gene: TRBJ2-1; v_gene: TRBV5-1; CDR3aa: CASSLADRDYNEQFF; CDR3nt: TGCGCCAGCAGCTTGGCGGACAGGGACTACAATGAGCAGTTCTTC
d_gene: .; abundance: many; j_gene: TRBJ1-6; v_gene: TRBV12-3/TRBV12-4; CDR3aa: CASSLVGSSYNSPLHF; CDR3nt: TGTGCCAGCAGTTTGGTGGGGAGCTCCTATAATTCACCCCTCCACTTT
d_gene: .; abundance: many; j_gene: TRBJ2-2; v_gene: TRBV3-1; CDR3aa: CASSPELAYSNGELFF; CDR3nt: TGTGCCAGCAGCCCGGAGCTAGCGTATTCGAACGGGGAGCTGTTTTTT
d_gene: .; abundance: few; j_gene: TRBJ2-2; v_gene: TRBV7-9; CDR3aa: CASNPRLGGSNTGELFF; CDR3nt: TGTGCCAGCAACCCGAGGTTGGGAGGCTCAAACACCGGGGAGCTGTTTTTT
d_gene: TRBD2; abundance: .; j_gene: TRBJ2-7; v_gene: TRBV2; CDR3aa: CASSERLAGELPYEQYF; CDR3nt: TGTGCCAGCAGTGAACGGCTAGCGGGAGAACTCCCCTACGAGCAGTACTTC
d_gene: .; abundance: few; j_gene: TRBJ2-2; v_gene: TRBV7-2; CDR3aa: CASSQESTGELFF; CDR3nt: TGTGCCAGCAGCCAAGAGTCCACCGGGGAGCTGTTTTTT
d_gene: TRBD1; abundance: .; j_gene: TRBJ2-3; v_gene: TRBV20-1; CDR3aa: CSAPDRGGTDTQYF; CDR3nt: TGCAGTGCTCCGGACAGGGGGGGAACAGATACGCAGTATTTT
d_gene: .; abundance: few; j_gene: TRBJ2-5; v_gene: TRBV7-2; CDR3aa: CASSSGPNQETQYF; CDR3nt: TGTGCCAGCAGCTCCGGACCAAACCAAGAGACCCAGTACTTC
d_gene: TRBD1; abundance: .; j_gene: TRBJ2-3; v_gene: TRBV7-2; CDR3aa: CASSSGQGWTQYF; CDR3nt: TGTGCCAGCAGCTCCGGACAGGGGTGGACGCAGTATTTT
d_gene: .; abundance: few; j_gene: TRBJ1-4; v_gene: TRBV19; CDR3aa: CASSPTDRVRTEKLFF; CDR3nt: TGTGCCAGTAGTCCTACGGACCGGGTGCGGACTGAAAAACTGTTTTTT
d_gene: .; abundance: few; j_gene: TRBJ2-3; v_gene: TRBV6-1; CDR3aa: CASSTGPLDTQYF; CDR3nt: TGTGCCAGCAGTACCGGACCCCTAGATACGCAGTATTTT
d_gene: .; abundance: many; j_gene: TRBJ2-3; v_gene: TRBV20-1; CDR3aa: CSAEGEDTQYF; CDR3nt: TGCAGTGCGGAAGGGGAAGATACGCAGTATTTT
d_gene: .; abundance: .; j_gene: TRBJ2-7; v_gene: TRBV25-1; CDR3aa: CASSEHGGYEQYF; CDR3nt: TGTGCCAGCAGTGAACACGGAGGCTACGAGCAGTACTTC
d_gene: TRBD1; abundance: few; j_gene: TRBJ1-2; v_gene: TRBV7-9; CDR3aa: CASTTGGAYGYTF; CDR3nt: TGTGCCAGCACGACAGGGGGCGCTTATGGCTACACCTTC
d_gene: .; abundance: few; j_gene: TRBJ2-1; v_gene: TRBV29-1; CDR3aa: CSVEDLTDYNEQFF; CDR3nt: TGCAGCGTTGAAGACCTGACAGACTACAATGAGCAGTTCTTC
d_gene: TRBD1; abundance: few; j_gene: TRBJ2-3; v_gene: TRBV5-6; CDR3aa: CASSFGQGTYTQYF; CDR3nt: TGTGCCAGCAGCTTTGGACAGGGGACTTATACGCAGTATTTT
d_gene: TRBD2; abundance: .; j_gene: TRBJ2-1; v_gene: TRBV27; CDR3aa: CASSLRTSSNEQFF; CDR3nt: TGTGCCAGCAGTCTACGGACTAGTTCCAATGAGCAGTTCTTC
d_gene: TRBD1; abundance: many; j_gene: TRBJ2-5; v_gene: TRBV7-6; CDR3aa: CASSRRADRARQETQYF; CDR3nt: TGTGCCAGCAGCCGTCGCGCAGACAGGGCCAGACAAGAGACCCAGTACTTC
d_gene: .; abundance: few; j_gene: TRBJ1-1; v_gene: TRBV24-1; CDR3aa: CATSDSNVDSREAFF; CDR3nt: TGTGCCACCAGTGATTCGAATGTGGACAGCCGGGAAGCTTTCTTT
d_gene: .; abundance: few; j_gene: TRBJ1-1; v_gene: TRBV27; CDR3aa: CASRWQGGDTEAFF; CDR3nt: TGTGCCAGCAGATGGCAGGGTGGGGATACTGAAGCTTTCTTT
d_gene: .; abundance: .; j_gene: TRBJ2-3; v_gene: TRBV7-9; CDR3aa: CASSSTVISDTQYF; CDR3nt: TGTGCCAGCAGCTCGACAGTTATTTCAGATACGCAGTATTTT
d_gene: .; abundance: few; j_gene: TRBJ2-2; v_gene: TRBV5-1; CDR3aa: CASSTGTLGGTGELFF; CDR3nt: TGCGCCAGCAGCACGGGGACGCTAGGAGGGACCGGGGAGCTGTTTTTT
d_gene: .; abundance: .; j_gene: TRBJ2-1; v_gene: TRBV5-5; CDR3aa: CASSFVKAAYNEQFF; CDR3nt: TGTGCCAGCAGCTTCGTCAAGGCAGCCTACAATGAGCAGTTCTTC
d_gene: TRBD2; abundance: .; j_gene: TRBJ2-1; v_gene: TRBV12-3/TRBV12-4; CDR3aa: CASTLAIAGGEQFF; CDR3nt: TGTGCCAGCACTCTGGCGATAGCGGGGGGTGAGCAGTTCTTC
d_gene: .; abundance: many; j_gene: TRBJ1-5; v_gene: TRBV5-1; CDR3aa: CASSLVGDGNQPQHF; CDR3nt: TGCGCCAGCAGCTTGGTTGGGGATGGCAATCAGCCCCAGCATTTT
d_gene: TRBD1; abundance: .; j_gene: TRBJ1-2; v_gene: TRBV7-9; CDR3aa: CASSFRDRGYYTF; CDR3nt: TGTGCCAGCAGCTTCCGGGACAGGGGGTACTACACCTTC
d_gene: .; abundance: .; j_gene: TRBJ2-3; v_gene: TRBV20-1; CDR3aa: CSAADRDRSTDTQYF; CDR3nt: TGCAGTGCCGCGGACCGGGACCGTAGCACAGATACGCAGTATTTT
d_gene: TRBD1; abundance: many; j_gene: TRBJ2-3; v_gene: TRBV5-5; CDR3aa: CASSAGGTSTDTQYF; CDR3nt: TGTGCCAGCAGCGCAGGGGGCACTAGCACAGATACGCAGTATTTT
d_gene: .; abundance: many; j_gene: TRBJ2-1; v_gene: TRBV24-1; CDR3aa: CATSDRTTPVYNEQFF; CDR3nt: TGTGCCACCAGTGACCGAACTACCCCAGTCTACAATGAGCAGTTCTTC
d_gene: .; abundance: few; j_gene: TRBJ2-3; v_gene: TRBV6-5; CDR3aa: CASSYLGAMGTDTQYF; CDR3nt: TGTGCCAGCAGTTACTTGGGGGCTATGGGCACAGATACGCAGTATTTT
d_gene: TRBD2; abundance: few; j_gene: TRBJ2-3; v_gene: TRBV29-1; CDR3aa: CSVGTSGGTTDTQYF; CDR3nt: TGCAGCGTCGGGACTAGCGGGGGGACCACAGATACGCAGTATTTT
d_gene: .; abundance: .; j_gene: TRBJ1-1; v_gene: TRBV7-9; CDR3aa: CASSANTEAFF; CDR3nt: TGTGCCAGCAGCGCCAACACTGAAGCTTTCTTT
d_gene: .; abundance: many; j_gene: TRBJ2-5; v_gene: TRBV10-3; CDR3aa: CAISDSNEETQYF; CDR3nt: TGTGCCATCAGTGACTCAAACGAGGAGACCCAGTACTTC
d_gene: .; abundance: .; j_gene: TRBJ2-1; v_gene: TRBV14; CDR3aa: CASSPPGSGQFF; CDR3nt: TGTGCCAGCAGCCCACCCGGCTCCGGACAGTTCTTC
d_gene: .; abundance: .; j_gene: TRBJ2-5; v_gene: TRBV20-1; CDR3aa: CSARDMGKETQYF; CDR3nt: TGCAGTGCTAGAGATATGGGGAAAGAGACCCAGTACTTC
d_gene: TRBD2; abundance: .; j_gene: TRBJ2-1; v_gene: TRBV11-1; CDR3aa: CASSRTIAGLGVNNEQFF; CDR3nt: TGTGCCAGCAGCCGGACCATCGCGGGACTAGGGGTGAACAATGAGCAGTTCTTC
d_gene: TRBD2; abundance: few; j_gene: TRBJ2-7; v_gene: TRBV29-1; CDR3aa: CSVETSGSVYEQYF; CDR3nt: TGCAGCGTTGAAACTAGCGGGAGTGTCTACGAGCAGTACTTC
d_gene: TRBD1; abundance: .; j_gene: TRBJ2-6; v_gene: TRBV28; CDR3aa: CASSLPLGTGLSSGANVLTF; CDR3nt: TGTGCCAGCAGTTTACCCCTGGGGACAGGGTTGAGCTCTGGGGCCAACGTCCTGACTTTC
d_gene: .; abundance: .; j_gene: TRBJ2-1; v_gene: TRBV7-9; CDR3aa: CASSTYRGENEQFF; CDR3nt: TGTGCCAGCAGTACCTACCGGGGCGAAAATGAGCAGTTCTTC
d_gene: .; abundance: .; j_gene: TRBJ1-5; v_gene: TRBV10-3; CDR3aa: CAISEGPNSNQPQHF; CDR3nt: TGTGCCATCAGTGAAGGGCCGAACTCCAATCAGCCCCAGCATTTT
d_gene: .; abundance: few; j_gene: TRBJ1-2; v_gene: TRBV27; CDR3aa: CASSFLGPRAYGYTF; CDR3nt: TGTGCCAGCAGTTTTCTGGGCCCAAGGGCCTATGGCTACACCTTC
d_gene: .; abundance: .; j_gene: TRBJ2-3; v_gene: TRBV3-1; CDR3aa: CASSQGILSTDTQYF; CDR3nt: TGTGCCAGCAGCCAAGGTATCCTTAGCACAGATACGCAGTATTTT
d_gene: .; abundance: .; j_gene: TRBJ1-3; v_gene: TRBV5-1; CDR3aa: CASSLDSGSVSGNTIYF; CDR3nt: TGCGCCAGCAGCTTGGATTCGGGCAGTGTCTCTGGAAACACCATATATTTT
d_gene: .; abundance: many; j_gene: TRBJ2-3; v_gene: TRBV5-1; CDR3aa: CASSLIFSRGTDTQYF; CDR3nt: TGCGCCAGCAGCTTGATCTTCAGTCGGGGCACAGATACGCAGTATTTT
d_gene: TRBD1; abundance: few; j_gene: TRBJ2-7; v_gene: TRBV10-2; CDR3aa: CASSPPGQGAFEQYF; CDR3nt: TGCGCCAGCAGTCCACCGGGACAGGGGGCTTTCGAGCAGTACTTC
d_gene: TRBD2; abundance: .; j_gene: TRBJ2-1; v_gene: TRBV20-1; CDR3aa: CSASPGLAGGPGYNEQFF; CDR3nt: TGCAGTGCTAGTCCGGGACTAGCGGGAGGGCCGGGGTACAATGAGCAGTTCTTC
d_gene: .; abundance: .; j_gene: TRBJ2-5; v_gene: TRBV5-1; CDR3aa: CASSLVPASSLETQYF; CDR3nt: TGCGCCAGCAGCTTGGTTCCCGCTAGCTCCCTCGAGACCCAGTACTTC
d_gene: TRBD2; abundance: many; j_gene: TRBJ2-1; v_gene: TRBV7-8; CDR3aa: CASSAPGLFLSYNEQFF; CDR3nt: TGTGCCAGCAGCGCACCGGGACTATTCCTCTCCTACAATGAGCAGTTCTTC
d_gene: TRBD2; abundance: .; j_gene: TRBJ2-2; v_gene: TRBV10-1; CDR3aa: CASSGSGTGTGELFF; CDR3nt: TGCGCCAGCAGTGGTAGCGGGACGGGGACCGGGGAGCTGTTTTTT